This T cell receptor (beta chain) was captured in a study of cytomegalovirus exposure and HLA in healthy donors. Study-level results: Most of the TCR beta V segments (in an earlier analysis) were productive either about 87% or about 30% of the time. Most TCR sequences showed up rarely, but some public TCRs showed up in many donors. The study flagged around 160 TCR beta chains as cytomegalovirus-associated.

The CDR3 covers 14 residues. The germline V gene has CDR1 LNHDA and CDR2 SQIVND (reference sequence). V lost 5 bases and J lost 4; bases outside the gene matches: 6. Notes on this clone: The antigen is unknown.

Use of 60 Vbeta and 13 Jbeta primers characterized the PCR. Using immunoSEQ multiplex PCR, the repertoire was profiled, and TCRdb retains in-frame clones only, with some absent. This table lists some 130,000 clones. This receptor was identified in a man younger than 30 in good health and CMV-seronegative. The chain carries TRBV19 and TRBJ2-5; TRBD1 agrees at 8 bases. Input material: PBMCs. The CDR3 reads CASSLPGGVETQYF. As DNA, the CDR3 is TGTGCCAGTAGTCTTCCAGGGGGCGTAGAGACCCAGTACTTC.